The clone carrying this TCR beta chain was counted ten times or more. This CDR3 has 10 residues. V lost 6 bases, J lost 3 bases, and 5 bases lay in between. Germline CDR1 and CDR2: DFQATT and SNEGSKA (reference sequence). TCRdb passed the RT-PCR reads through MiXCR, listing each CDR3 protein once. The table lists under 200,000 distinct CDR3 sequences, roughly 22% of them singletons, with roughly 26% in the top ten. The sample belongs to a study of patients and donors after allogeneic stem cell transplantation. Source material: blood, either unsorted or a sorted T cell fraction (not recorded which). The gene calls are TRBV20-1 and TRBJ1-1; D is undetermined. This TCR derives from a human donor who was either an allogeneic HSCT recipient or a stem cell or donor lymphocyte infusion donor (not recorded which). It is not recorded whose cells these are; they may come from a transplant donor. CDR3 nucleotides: TGCAGTGCCAGGTACACTGAAGCTTTCTTT. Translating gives CSARYTEAFF.